These 25 T cell receptor beta chains came from one sample sequenced in a study of cytomegalovirus exposure and HLA in healthy donors. Both 60 Vbeta primers and 13 Jbeta primers went into the PCR. Some clones are missing from TCRdb's copy, which holds only in-frame ones; the method was immunoSEQ multiplex PCR. Of under 90,000 clones in the sample, roughly 67% are singletons; the top ten hold 6.5% to 8%. Sequenced input: PBMCs. These receptors originate from a man aged 35 to 55 in good health and CMV-seropositive.

This clone was observed a single time. This chain connects TRBV6-1 to TRBJ2-7; 10 positions match TRBD2. Germline assignment: CDR1 MNHNS and CDR2 SASEGT. The length of the CDR3 is 15 residues. The V segment lost 7 bases and the J segment 4 bases; nucleotides outside the gene matches: 10. The CDR3 bases are TGTGCCAGCAACTTGCCGGGACTAGCGAGGTACGAGCAGTACTTC. Its translation is CASNLPGLARYEQYF.

This rearrangement joins TRBV28 to TRBJ2-4; 8 nucleotides line up with TRBD1. Germline values: CDR1 MDHEN, CDR2 SYDVKM. CDR3 length: 13 amino acids. J gave up 9 bases and V 8 bases, and 9 bases lay outside the gene matches. CDR3 DNA: TGTGCCAGCTTCAGGCAGGGGGCTGGCATTCAGTACTTC. Its translation: CASFRQGAGIQYF. The whole variable domain, filled in from reference TRBV28 and TRBJ2-4, reads DVKVTQSSRYLVKRTGEKVFLECVQDMDHENMFWYRQDPGLGLRLIYFSYDVKMKEKGDIPEGYSVSREKKERFSLILESASTNQTSMYLCASFRQGAGIQYFGAGTRLSVL.

The table lists this clone with a count of one. The chain links TRBV25-1 to TRBJ1-5; D not certain. CDR1 and CDR2 from the germline V gene are MGHDK and SYGVNS. V was shortened by 4 bases and J by 0 bases, with 7 bases between the two germline ends. The CDR3 is made up of 14 amino acids. CDR3 coding DNA: TGTGCCAGCAGTGCTGAGCTTAGCAATCAGCCCCAGCATTTT. Protein product: CASSAELSNQPQHF.

This chain joins TRBV7-9 and TRBJ2-3; a weak D match, TRBD2 (6 bases). Germline V gene data show CDR1 as SEHNR and CDR2 as FQNEAQ (reference sequence). Trimming cost V 1 base and J 5 bases, with 16 bases left between them. The CDR3 length is 16 residues. CDR3 DNA sequence: TGTGCCAGCAGCTTAGATGGCGGGATTCGTAAAGATACGCAGTATTTT. As protein: CASSLDGGIRKDTQYF.

This rearrangement joins TRBV6-1 to TRBJ2-7, with D possibly being TRBD1 (6 bases). Germline CDR1 and CDR2: MNHNS and SASEGT. The length of the CDR3 is 13 residues. Between the trimmed V and J ends, which lost 9 bases and 0 bases, there was a span of 12 bases. CDR3 region: CASLRDNSYEQYF. The CDR3 DNA follows: TGTGCCAGTTTACGGGACAACTCCTACGAGCAGTACTTC.

V and J are TRBV28 and TRBJ2-1; 10 nucleotides match TRBD2. V shed 7 bases, J shed 4 bases, and the junction held 4 bases outside the gene matches. Per the germline V gene, CDR1 is MDHEN and CDR2 is SYDVKM. The CDR3 spans 14 residues. The CDR3 bases are TGTGCCAGCACTTCACTAGCGGGATACAATGAGCAGTTCTTC. As protein: CASTSLAGYNEQFF.

The chain carries TRBV5-1 and TRBJ2-3; 9 bases line up with TRBD1. The CDR3 totals 13 residues. The J segment lost 3 bases and the V segment lost 6 bases, leaving 2 bases of the junction unmatched. Germline lookup yields CDR1 SGHRS and CDR2 YFSETQ. In DNA form, the CDR3 reads TGCGCCAGCAACGGACAGGGGACAGATACGCAGTATTTT. Translation: CASNGQGTDTQYF.

The gene calls are TRBV19 and TRBJ2-1, with a weak D call TRBD2 (5 bases). Between the trimmed V and J ends, which lost 5 bases and 2 bases, there was a span of 13 bases. CDR3 size: 15 residues. Germline lookup yields CDR1 LNHDA and CDR2 SQIVND (reference sequence). The DNA of the CDR3 is TGTGCCAGTAGTTCCCTAGCCGCCCCCTACAATGAGCAGTTCTTC. The encoded protein is CASSSLAAPYNEQFF.

V and J are TRBV28 and TRBJ2-1; TRBD2 agrees at 14 bases. CDR3 length equals 16 residues. J was trimmed by 9 bases and V by 4 bases; bases with no gene match: 8. CDR1 and CDR2 (germline): MDHEN, SYDVKM. CDR3 sequence: CASSSAGTSGRGEQFF. CDR3 DNA: TGTGCCAGCAGTTCTGCCGGGACTAGCGGGAGAGGTGAGCAGTTCTTC.

This sequence joins TRBV7-2 and TRBJ2-7; D perhaps matches TRBD1 (6 bases). The CDR3 covers 16 residues. The V end lost 1 base, the J end lost 1 base, and 14 bases lay between the germline ends. Per germline, CDR1 SGHTA and CDR2 FQGNSA. The CDR3 sequence is CASSLVTGPSSYEQYF. CDR3 nucleotides: TGTGCCAGCAGCTTAGTAACAGGGCCATCATCCTACGAGCAGTACTTC.

This chain uses TRBV2 with TRBJ1-5; tentative D call: TRBD1 (6 bases). Germline CDR1 SNHLY, CDR2 FYNNEI. The CDR3 length is 13 residues. Trimming pared 5 bases from V and 4 bases from J, leaving 9 bases between. In DNA, the CDR3 is TGTGCCAGCAGTTTTGGACAGAATCAGCCCCAGCATTTT. Protein: CASSFGQNQPQHF.

V and J are TRBV19 and TRBJ2-7; 7 positions agree with TRBD2. The V segment lost 5 bases and the J segment 6 bases; nucleotides outside the gene matches: 10. This CDR3 has 14 amino acids. Germline V gives CDR1 LNHDA, CDR2 SQIVND (reference sequence). The CDR3 nucleotides read TGTGCCAGTAGTCCGCGGGGAGGGTCCGGCGAGCAGTACTTC. This sequence encodes CASSPRGGSGEQYF.

The V gene is TRBV5-6, the J gene TRBJ2-5, with 7 bases fitting TRBD2. V lost 0 bases and J lost 9; bases outside the gene matches: 8. Germline CDR1 SGHDT, CDR2 YYEEEE. This CDR3 has 14 residues. This CDR3 reads CASSLGRTGRAQYF. CDR3 sequence (DNA): TGTGCCAGCAGCTTGGGGCGTACGGGGAGGGCCCAGTACTTC.

In this sample, this clone turned up a few times. This rearrangement joins TRBV7-9 to TRBJ2-3, with D maybe TRBD1 (5 bases). Germline loops: CDR1 SEHNR, CDR2 FQNEAQ (reference sequence). The CDR3 has 14 amino acids. The V end lost 1 base, the J end lost 3 bases, and 8 bases lay between the germline ends. CDR3: CASSLERGTDTQYF. The CDR3 nucleotides read TGTGCCAGCAGCTTAGAAAGGGGAACAGATACGCAGTATTTT.

The rearrangement joins TRBV5-1 to TRBJ2-1; no reliable D call. This CDR3 comprises 14 residues. Looked up from germline, CDR1 is SGHRS and CDR2 is YFSETQ. The V gene lost 0 bases and the J gene lost 8 bases, with 12 bases spanning the gap. Here the CDR3 DNA reads TGCGCCAGCAGCTTGGCCGGGTTAGGCGATGAGCAGTTCTTC. Amino acid sequence: CASSLAGLGDEQFF.

This rearrangement joins TRBV29-1 to TRBJ2-7; 8 bases match TRBD1. Germline values: CDR1 SQVTM, CDR2 ANQGSEA. This CDR3 is built from 14 residues. Unmatched junction bases numbered 5, after V lost 3 bases and J lost 1 base. The CDR3 sequence is CSVENRGDSYEQYF. The CDR3 DNA follows: TGCAGCGTTGAGAACAGGGGGGATTCCTACGAGCAGTACTTC.

This chain joins TRBV15 and TRBJ1-5, with 8 bases fitting TRBD1. Per germline, CDR1 LNHNV and CDR2 YYDKDF (reference sequence). Trimming removed 5 bases from V and 2 bases from J; junction bases left unmatched: 8. The CDR3 contains 16 residues. The CDR3 protein is CATSPGTGRGNQPQHF. DNA of the CDR3: TGTGCCACCAGCCCTGGGACAGGTCGGGGCAATCAGCCCCAGCATTTT.

The gene calls are TRBV5-1 and TRBJ2-3, with 8 bases aligning to TRBD2. The V and J ends lost 4 bases and 4 bases, in that order; junction bases with no gene match: 5. Germline CDR1 and CDR2: SGHRS and YFSETQ. This CDR3 comprises 14 residues. CDR3 loop: CASSPERESDTQYF. Here the CDR3 DNA reads TGCGCCAGCAGCCCAGAGCGGGAGTCAGATACGCAGTATTTT.

This chain links TRBV28 with TRBJ1-1, with D possibly matching TRBD1 (6 bases). Germline values: CDR1 MDHEN, CDR2 SYDVKM. The CDR3 loop spans 16 amino acids. V lost 7 bases, J lost 5 bases, and 23 bases lay in between. CDR3 sequence reads: CASTPLAGDRWTEAFF. CDR3 DNA sequence: TGTGCCAGCACTCCACTCGCAGGGGATCGGTGGACTGAAGCTTTCTTT.

A remark on this clone: Germline is not matched at one junction end, which may reflect a read error. This CDR3 is also generated by other DNA sequences in the sample. The rearrangement uses TRBV10-3 and TRBJ2-5; D remains ambiguous. CDR1 ENHRY and CDR2 SYGVKD come from the germline V gene. The CDR3 runs 11 residues. CDR3 sequence reads: CAISDGETQYF. CDR3 nucleotides: TGCGCCATCAGTGACGGAGAGACCCAGTACTTC.

The chain uses TRBV4-3 and TRBJ2-5, with D perhaps matching TRBD1 (7 bases). With 4 bases removed from V and 2 bases from J, the gap between germline ends came to 14 bases. From germline, CDR1 is LGHNA and CDR2 YSLEER. There are 15 residues in the CDR3. The CDR3 sequence is CASSRGTEVQETQYF. The CDR3 DNA is TGCGCCAGCAGCCGCGGGACAGAAGTTCAAGAGACCCAGTACTTC.

This chain's CDR3 is CSVRASGPYEQYF. CDR3 nucleotide sequence: TGCAGCGTTAGGGCTAGCGGGCCCTACGAGCAGTACTTC. The rearrangement uses TRBV29-1 and TRBJ2-7; 8 nucleotides agree with TRBD2. The V gene's germline CDR1 is SQVTM and CDR2 ANQGSEA. The CDR3 is made up of 13 amino acids. Trimming cost V 5 bases and J 2 bases; bases outside gene matches: 5.

This chain uses TRBV10-1 with TRBJ2-7, with TRBD1 matching over 8 bases. Germline CDR1 is WNHNN and CDR2 is SYGVQD (reference sequence). V lost 6 bases to trimming and J lost 0 bases; unmatched junction nucleotides: 7. This CDR3 region has 15 residues. CDR3 DNA sequence: TGCGCCAGCAGCTCTTTGGGGACAGGCTCCTACGAGCAGTACTTC. This gives the protein CASSSLGTGSYEQYF.

The chain is built from TRBV19 and TRBJ1-2; 9 nucleotides line up with TRBD1. V lost 3 bases to trimming and J lost 1 base; unmatched junction nucleotides: 3. Germline CDR1 is LNHDA and CDR2 is SQIVND (reference sequence). The CDR3 covers 15 residues. As DNA, the CDR3 is TGTGCCAGTAGTATTGGACAGGGGAATAACTATGGCTACACCTTC. Encoded protein: CASSIGQGNNYGYTF.

The V gene is TRBV7-2, the J gene TRBJ1-1; D is ambiguous. The CDR3 consists of 14 residues. Germline CDR1 reads SGHTA; CDR2 reads FQGNSA. Trimming left V 0 bases short and J 0 bases short, with 5 bases between. The CDR3 is CASSLAAMNTEAFF. CDR3 coding DNA: TGTGCCAGCAGCTTAGCAGCCATGAACACTGAAGCTTTCTTT.